This is a list of T cell receptor beta chains from one sample in a study of OX40 agonist ivuxolimab in advanced cancers. TCRdb's table, derived via immunoSEQ multiplex PCR, lists solely in-frame clones and lacks some. The data contain tens of thousands of clones, more than 90% of them seen just once; the ten biggest clones take up about 9.1%. This specimen was CD4+ or CD8+ T cells sorted from blood, taken in a trial of the OX40 agonist ivuxolimab. The receptors stem from an adult with an advanced solid tumor such as melanoma, head and neck, liver or kidney cancer. Both conserved end residues are part of each CDR3. A D gene is named only where the DNA matches it firmly. Size is stated for part of the rows, as once, few or many counts, or as a class when the clone is expanded.

size | D | J | V | DNA | CDR3
once | - | TRBJ1-6 | TRBV11-2 | TGTGCCAGCAGCTTCTACAGGGAATGGGATTCACCCCTCCACTTT | CASSFYREWDSPLHF
- | - | TRBJ2-7 | TRBV15 | TGTGCCACCAGCAGGGACAGCTACGAGCAGTACTTC | CATSRDSYEQYF
- | - | TRBJ2-1 | TRBV2 | TGTGCCAGCAGTACCCCAGGACACAGCTCCTACAATGAGCAGTTCTTC | CASSTPGHSSYNEQFF
- | - | TRBJ2-1 | TRBV7-9 | TGTGCCAGCAGACCCTGGCCCCATGAGCAGTTCTTC | CASRPWPHEQFF
- | - | TRBJ1-6 | TRBV9 | TGTGCCAGCAGCGTAGGACCCATTGATAATTCACCCCTCCACTTT | CASSVGPIDNSPLHF
- | TRBD2 | TRBJ2-5 | TRBV2 | TGTGCCAGCCCCGGCAGGGCGGAAAGAGCGGGGGACCCCGGGGAGACCCAGTACTTC | CASPGRAERAGDPGETQYF
- | - | TRBJ1-1 | TRBV5-1 | TGCGCCAGCAGGTCTCGACCGGAGAACGCTGAAGCTTTCTTT | CASRSRPENAEAFF
- | - | TRBJ1-2 | TRBV5-8 | TGTGCCAGCAGCCTTGGGGCCGCCTCCTATGGCTACACCTTC | CASSLGAASYGYTF
- | - | TRBJ2-3 | TRBV19 | TGTGCCAGTTCGTTCTCCACAGGGTTAGAAACAGATACGCAGTATTTT | CASSFSTGLETDTQYF
- | - | TRBJ2-7 | TRBV9 | TGTGCCAGCAGCCCTCGAGAAACCTACGAGCAGTACTTC | CASSPRETYEQYF
- | - | TRBJ1-2 | TRBV7-9 | TGTGCCAGCAGCTTACCGCGCAGAGATGGCTACACCTTC | CASSLPRRDGYTF
- | TRBD1 | TRBJ1-2 | TRBV25-1 | TGTGCCAGCAGTGCTGGACAGGGGAGTTACTATGGCTACACCTTC | CASSAGQGSYYGYTF
- | TRBD2 | TRBJ2-7 | TRBV4-3 | TGCGCCAGCAGCCAACGGACTAGCGGGGGGTTCATCTACGAGCAGTACTTC | CASSQRTSGGFIYEQYF
once | - | TRBJ2-2 | TRBV4-1 | TGCGCCAGCAGCCCGGGAGTTATGAACACCGGGGAGCTGTTTTTT | CASSPGVMNTGELFF
- | - | TRBJ2-3 | TRBV5-6 | TGTGCCAGCAGCACCGACGGGGCTAGCCGGGGTACGCAGTATTTT | CASSTDGASRGTQYF
- | TRBD1 | TRBJ2-7 | TRBV5-4 | TGTGCCAGCAGCTACGGACAGGGAGGCTACGAGCAGTACTTC | CASSYGQGGYEQYF
- | TRBD2 | TRBJ2-2 | TRBV7-9 | TGTGCCAGCAGCTCTCCCAGGACTAGCGGGGGGGCAAGTACCGGGGAGCTGTTTTTT | CASSSPRTSGGASTGELFF
- | TRBD2 | TRBJ2-7 | TRBV18 | TGTGCCAGCTCCCCGGGGGAGGGCGAGCAGTACTTC | CASSPGEGEQYF
- | - | TRBJ2-3 | TRBV5-1 | TGCGCCAGCAGCTTGGCTTCGGCCGTGGATACGCAGTATTTT | CASSLASAVDTQYF
- | - | TRBJ1-4 | TRBV7-9 | TGTGCCAGCAGCTTACGGGAGGAAAAACTGTTTTTT | CASSLREEKLFF
- | - | TRBJ1-3 | TRBV5-4 | TGTGCCAGCAGCTCGGACAGTGGAAACACCATATATTTT | CASSSDSGNTIYF
- | - | TRBJ2-1 | TRBV27 | TGTGCCAGCAGTTTATGGTTTCCCACCTACAATGAGCAGTTCTTC | CASSLWFPTYNEQFF
- | - | TRBJ2-7 | TRBV30 | TGTGCCTGGAGTGGTGCCCCTAAACCCAACGAGCAGTACTTC | CAWSGAPKPNEQYF
once | - | TRBJ2-1 | TRBV7-5 | TGTGTCAGAAGCTTAGAGGGAGCGGAGATCTCCTACAATGAGCAGTTCTTC | CVRSLEGAEISYNEQFF
- | - | TRBJ2-6 | TRBV12-5 | TGTGCTACCTTATCATCGGAGGTCTTCTCTGGGGCCAACGTCCTGACTTTC | CATLSSEVFSGANVLTF
- | TRBD2 | TRBJ2-1 | TRBV6-5 | TGTGCCAGCAGTTACGGAGCGGGGGGCAATGAGCAGTTCTTC | CASSYGAGGNEQFF
- | - | TRBJ2-4 | TRBV5-6 | TGTGCCAGCAGCTTGCGGGGTAGGGACAAAAACATTCAGTACTTC | CASSLRGRDKNIQYF
- | - | TRBJ2-6 | TRBV19 | TGTGCCAGTAGTAAGGAAAGCCGGGCCAACGTCCTGACTTTC | CASSKESRANVLTF
- | - | TRBJ2-1 | TRBV9 | TGTGCCAGCAGCGTAGACGTGAGCCAGGGGGGTGAGCAGTTCTTC | CASSVDVSQGGEQFF